A selection of T cell receptor beta chains follows, all from one sample in a study of blood T cell repertoires in COVID-19. Sequencing used immunoSEQ multiplex PCR; TCRdb keeps in-frame clones, though not all of them. The repertoire consists of hundreds of thousands of clones, with about 90% occurring once and the leading ten covering almost 4%. The sample consisted of PBMCs or T cells enriched from blood (not recorded which). The receptors shown here come from a woman aged 25 to 39 with acute COVID-19. Each CDR3 is given with its conserved first and last residue. Each record gives: clone size, J gene, V gene, D gene, CDR3 protein, CDR3 DNA. A D gene is named only where the DNA matches it firmly. Size is omitted from some rows. Given values are once, few, many or a class for expanded clones.

>-|TRBJ1-2|TRBV5-4|TRBD1
CASSLVADRGLGGYTF
TGTGCCAGCAGCTTGGTTGCGGACAGGGGGCTGGGTGGCTACACCTTC
>-|TRBJ2-7|TRBV7-2|TRBD2
CASSLRLAGATYEQYF
TGTGCCAGCAGCTTACGGCTAGCGGGAGCCACCTACGAGCAGTACTTC
>-|TRBJ2-1|TRBV2|TRBD2
CAGKVSGGASEQFF
TGTGCCGGAAAGGTTAGCGGGGGGGCCTCTGAGCAGTTCTTC
>-|TRBJ2-1|TRBV6-5|-
CASSTAGIGYNEQFF
TGTGCCAGCAGTACGGCGGGGATTGGGTACAATGAGCAGTTCTTC
>-|TRBJ1-2|TRBV11-2|-
CASSLVAHNYGYTF
TGTGCCAGCAGCTTAGTTGCACATAACTATGGCTACACCTTC
>once|TRBJ2-7|TRBV3-1/TRBV3-2|TRBD1
CASSLPGQGKDEQYF
TGTGCCAGCAGCCTTCCGGGACAGGGGAAGGACGAGCAGTACTTC
>-|TRBJ2-7|TRBV24-1|TRBD2
CATSDSTSAGGLYEQYF
TGTGCCACCAGTGATTCCACCTCAGCGGGGGGGCTCTACGAGCAGTACTTC
>-|TRBJ2-7|TRBV11-2|TRBD1
CASSPRQGQLPYEQYF
TGTGCCAGCAGCCCGCGACAGGGCCAGCTCCCCTACGAGCAGTACTTC
>-|TRBJ1-6|TRBV4-1|-
CASSPKDKGGRSYNSPLHF
TGCGCCAGCAGCCCGAAGGACAAGGGAGGACGCTCCTATAATTCACCCCTCCACTTT
>-|TRBJ1-2|TRBV9|TRBD1
CASSAETGGTGYGYTF
TGTGCCAGCAGCGCAGAGACAGGGGGCACGGGTTATGGCTACACCTTC
>-|TRBJ2-1|TRBV15|-
CATSRGQLSYNEQFF
TGTGCCACCAGCAGAGGTCAGTTATCCTACAATGAGCAGTTCTTC
>-|TRBJ1-4|TRBV28|TRBD1
CASSLGQSAEKLFF
TGTGCCAGCAGTTTGGGACAGAGCGCTGAAAAACTGTTTTTT
>-|TRBJ2-1|TRBV7-9|-
CASYGKSSYNEQFF
TGTGCCAGCTACGGGAAAAGCTCCTACAATGAGCAGTTCTTC
>-|TRBJ1-6|TRBV6-5|-
CASRRAGNSPLHF
TGTGCCAGCCGGCGGGCTGGTAATTCACCCCTCCACTTT
>-|TRBJ1-1|TRBV6-5|-
CASSYPVTGEAFF
TGTGCCAGCAGTTACCCCGTGACAGGTGAAGCTTTCTTT
>-|TRBJ1-2|TRBV19|TRBD1
CASRLGGTGSPYGYTF
TGTGCCAGTAGATTAGGGGGGACAGGGAGTCCCTATGGCTACACCTTC
>-|TRBJ2-7|TRBV11-2|TRBD1
CASSRDSYEQYF
TGTGCCAGCAGTAGGGACAGCTACGAGCAGTACTTC
>few|TRBJ2-2|TRBV10-1|TRBD2
CASSVKKTSGENTGELFF
TGCGCCAGCAGTGTGAAGAAGACTAGCGGGGAGAACACCGGGGAGCTGTTTTTT
>-|TRBJ1-5|TRBV18|TRBD1
CASSPGQGYNQPQHF
TGTGCCAGCTCACCTGGACAGGGTTACAATCAGCCCCAGCATTTT
>-|TRBJ1-2|TRBV5-4|TRBD1
CASSFGTGLESYGYTF
TGTGCCAGCAGCTTTGGGACAGGCCTCGAAAGCTATGGCTACACCTTC
>-|TRBJ1-2|TRBV30|TRBD1
CAWGRQGNRNYGYTF
TGTGCCTGGGGACGACAGGGTAATCGTAACTATGGCTACACCTTC
>-|TRBJ2-7|TRBV9|TRBD1
CASSVEDRGEQYF
TGTGCCAGCAGCGTAGAGGACAGGGGAGAGCAGTACTTC
>-|TRBJ1-2|TRBV7-8|TRBD1
CASSLGQGLLGYTF
TGTGCCAGCAGCTTAGGACAGGGGTTGCTTGGCTACACCTTC
>-|TRBJ1-5|TRBV9|TRBD1
CASSAQGAGPQHF
TGTGCCAGCAGCGCTCAGGGGGCAGGGCCCCAGCATTTT
>-|TRBJ2-7|TRBV6-1|TRBD1
CASSEDRGIYEQYF
TGTGCCAGCAGTGAGGACAGGGGGATCTACGAGCAGTACTTC
>-|TRBJ1-3|TRBV14|-
CASSHTVDTIYF
TGTGCCAGCAGCCACACAGTAGACACCATATATTTT
>-|TRBJ2-7|TRBV7-3|TRBD1
CASSLSATGETYEQYF
TGTGCCAGCAGCTTAAGCGCTACAGGGGAAACCTACGAGCAGTACTTC